The 15 T cell receptor beta chains given below trace back to one sample, sequenced in a study of Tregs in tolerant kidney transplant recipients. Assay used: immunoSEQ multiplex PCR; TCRdb lists only in-frame clones, some missing. The profile shows about 110,000 clones, nearly 90% of them singletons. The sequences come from CD4+ T cells from blood, collected before the transplant. These receptors all come from a human donor who received a combined kidney and bone marrow transplant.

This chain uses TRBV2 with TRBJ1-2; TRBD1 is a possible D gene (6 bases). There are 12 residues in the CDR3. V was pared by 5 bases and J by 8 bases, with 12 bases between. Per germline, CDR1 SNHLY and CDR2 FYNNEI. The CDR3 coding sequence is TGTGCCAGCAGTCGGGACATGGGAGGCTACACCTTC. It is translated as CASSRDMGGYTF.

This clone has only a few counts. The chain couples TRBV10-3 to TRBJ2-1, with 9 bases fitting TRBD2. Trimming cost V 2 bases and J 8 bases; bases outside gene matches: 10. The germline CDR1 and CDR2 sequences are ENHRY and SYGVKD. The CDR3 spans 16 residues. The CDR3 DNA reads as TGTGCCATCAGTGAGGTATTCGGGACTAGCTCTTATGAGCAGTTCTTC. Its protein is CAISEVFGTSSYEQFF.

This clone was seen a single time. J is TRBJ1-4 and V is TRBV2; 7 bases match TRBD1. The CDR3 runs to 16 residues. Germline loops: CDR1 SNHLY, CDR2 FYNNEI. Unmatched junction bases numbered 13, after V lost 4 bases and J lost 8 bases. CDR3 nucleotide sequence: TGTGCCAGCAGTGGTAATTTTAGGGGGCTGGGGGAAAAACTGTTTTTT. Encoded protein: CASSGNFRGLGEKLFF.

The V call is TRBV6-1, the J call TRBJ1-1; 7 nucleotides align to TRBD1. The germline gives CDR1 MNHNS, CDR2 SASEGT. Unmatched junction bases numbered 7, after V lost 3 bases and J lost 6 bases. This CDR3 contains 14 residues. This CDR3 is CASSENPDRPEAFF. CDR3 in DNA: TGTGCCAGCAGTGAGAATCCGGACAGGCCTGAAGCTTTCTTT.

This chain uses TRBV6-4 with TRBJ1-4; tentatively, D is TRBD1 (5 bases). The CDR3 runs 15 residues. CDR1 MRHNA and CDR2 SNTAGT come from the germline V gene. V was pared by 0 bases and J by 6 bases, with 11 bases between. CDR3: CASSDSSDRHEKLFF. Here the CDR3 DNA reads TGTGCCAGCAGTGACTCCTCCGACAGACATGAAAAACTGTTTTTT.

This clone was seen once. V usage is TRBV6-5 and J usage is TRBJ1-4; D gene uncertain. V was cut by 7 bases and J by 8 bases, with 14 bases left in between. From germline, CDR1 is MNHEY and CDR2 SVGAGI. The CDR3 is made up of 13 amino acids. In DNA form, the CDR3 reads TGTGCCAGCATCTCGCCGGGGTGGGAAAAACTGTTTTTT. Amino acid sequence: CASISPGWEKLFF.

This clone was detected once. The chain is built from TRBV7-2 and TRBJ1-4; 7 bases are a match to TRBD1. This CDR3 has 15 residues. In germline, CDR1 is SGHTA, CDR2 FQGNSA. After removal of 3 bases from V and 3 bases from J, the junction contained 4 bases not matched to a gene. The CDR3 DNA is TGTGCCAGCAGCTTCTACAGGGGCTCTAATGAAAAACTGTTTTTT. Its protein product is CASSFYRGSNEKLFF.

The genes are TRBV10-3 and TRBJ2-5; D uncertain. This CDR3 comprises 13 residues. Germline values: CDR1 ENHRY, CDR2 SYGVKD. V lost 4 bases and J lost 3, with 9 bases in between. The CDR3 sequence is CAISGTPEETQYF. The CDR3 nucleotides are TGTGCCATCAGTGGTACCCCGGAAGAGACCCAGTACTTC.

V and J are TRBV6-5 and TRBJ2-5; tentatively, D is TRBD2 (6 bases). The CDR3 runs 12 residues. Between the trimmed V and J ends, which lost 6 bases and 3 bases, there was a span of 8 bases. Germline CDR1 reads MNHEY; CDR2 reads SVGAGI. The CDR3 here is CASSPGEETQYF. The CDR3 DNA reads as TGTGCCAGCAGCCCGGGGGAAGAGACCCAGTACTTC.

For the CDR3, the DNA is TGTGCCAGCAGCGCTTGGGAGGGAGCGCCTTCCTACAATGAGCAGTTCTTC. Amino acids: CASSAWEGAPSYNEQFF. The J gene is TRBJ2-1, the V gene TRBV7-2, with 7 bases fitting TRBD2. The CDR3 runs to 17 residues. V lost 5 bases and J lost 1; bases outside the gene matches: 11. From germline, CDR1 is SGHTA and CDR2 FQGNSA.

The rearrangement links TRBV7-9 to TRBJ1-1; the match to TRBD1 covers 7 bases. The trim removed 5 bases at V and 2 bases at J, leaving 14 bases unmatched. The CDR3 covers 17 residues. Per the germline V gene, CDR1 is SEHNR and CDR2 is FQNEAQ (reference sequence). The DNA for the CDR3 is TGTGCCAGCAGCCAGACAGGGTTGGGGGGCAGAAACACTGAAGCTTTCTTT. Translation gives CASSQTGLGGRNTEAFF.

The chain joins TRBV2 to TRBJ2-3; possible D gene TRBD2, 6 bases. CDR1 and CDR2 from the germline V gene are SNHLY and FYNNEI. The CDR3 extends over 13 amino acids. V was pared by 8 bases and J by 0 bases, with 9 bases between. In DNA, the CDR3 is TGTGCCAGCTCGGGGGTTAGCACAGATACGCAGTATTTT. Its translation is CASSGVSTDTQYF.

The rearrangement uses TRBV19 and TRBJ1-2; 7 nucleotides match TRBD1. Germline lookup yields CDR1 LNHDA and CDR2 SQIVND (reference sequence). This CDR3 has 13 amino acids. J was trimmed by 8 bases and V by 3 bases; bases with no gene match: 6. Here the CDR3 reads CASSMRGGNGYTF. The CDR3 region has the DNA TGTGCCAGTAGTATGCGAGGGGGCAACGGCTACACCTTC.

This clone was seen ten or more times. For the CDR3, the DNA is TGTGCCAGCAGCCCCTACACAGCCACGAGCAATCAGCCCCAGCATTTT. This codes for CASSPYTATSNQPQHF. The V gene is TRBV21-1, the J gene TRBJ1-5; whether TRBD1, the table's D call, matches the DNA was not checked. TRBV21-1 constitutes a pseudogene. This CDR3 is built from 16 residues.

This rearrangement joins TRBV9 to TRBJ2-3, with TRBD2 as a possible D gene (5 bases). The V gene lost 3 bases and the J gene lost 0 bases, with 11 bases spanning the gap. This CDR3 is built from 15 residues. The germline gives CDR1 SGDLS, CDR2 YYNGEE. The CDR3 DNA follows: TGTGCCAGCAGCGCACCGGGATCTAGCACAGATACGCAGTATTTT. It encodes CASSAPGSSTDTQYF.